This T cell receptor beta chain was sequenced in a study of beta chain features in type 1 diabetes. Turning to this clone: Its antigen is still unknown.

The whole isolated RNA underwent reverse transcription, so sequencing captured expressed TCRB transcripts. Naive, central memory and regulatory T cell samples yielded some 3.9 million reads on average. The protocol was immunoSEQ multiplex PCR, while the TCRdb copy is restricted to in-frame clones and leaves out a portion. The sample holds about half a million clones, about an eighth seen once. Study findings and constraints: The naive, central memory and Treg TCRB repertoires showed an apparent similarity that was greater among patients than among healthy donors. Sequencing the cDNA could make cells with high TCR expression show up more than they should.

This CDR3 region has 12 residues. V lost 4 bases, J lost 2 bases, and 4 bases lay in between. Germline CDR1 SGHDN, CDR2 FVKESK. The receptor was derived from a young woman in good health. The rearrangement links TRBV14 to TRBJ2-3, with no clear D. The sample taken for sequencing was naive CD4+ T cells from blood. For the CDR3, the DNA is TGTGCCAGCAGCCGCATCACAGATACGCAGTATTTT. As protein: CASSRITDTQYF. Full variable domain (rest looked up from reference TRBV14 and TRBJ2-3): EAGVTQFPSHSVIEKGQTVTLRCDPISGHDNLYWYRRVMGKEIKFLLHFVKESKQDESGMPNNRFLAERTGGTYSTLKVQPAELEDSGVYFCASSRITDTQYFGPGTRLTVL.